The 14 T cell receptor beta chains below were found in one sample sequenced in a study of blood T cell repertoires in COVID-19. Profiled with immunoSEQ multiplex PCR; TCRdb holds only in-frame clones, not every one. The sample holds 250,000 or so clones; over 70% are singletons and the top ten take about 3%. The sequenced material came from peripheral blood. These receptors were collected from a woman of 80 years or more with acute or convalescent COVID-19.

This sequence joins TRBV5-1 and TRBJ2-7; 8 nucleotides agree with TRBD2. Trimming cost V 6 bases and J 0 bases; bases outside gene matches: 5. The germline V gene has CDR1 SGHRS and CDR2 YFSETQ. The CDR3 is made up of 14 amino acids. The CDR3 spells CASTRGGTSYEQYF. The CDR3 DNA is TGCGCCAGCACCCGGGGGGGTACCTCCTACGAGCAGTACTTC.

The chain is built from TRBV2 and TRBJ2-3; 7 bases agree with TRBD1. Germline CDR1 reads SNHLY; CDR2 reads FYNNEI. J lost 4 bases, V lost 1 base, and 5 bases had no gene match. The CDR3 consists of 15 residues. The CDR3, as DNA: TGTGCCAGCAGTGAAGACAGGGGAATCTCAGATACGCAGTATTTT. This codes for CASSEDRGISDTQYF. The full variable domain, completed using reference TRBV2 and TRBJ2-3, is EPEVTQTPSHQVTQMGQEVILRCVPISNHLYFYWYRQILGQKVEFLVSFYNNEISEKSEIFDDQFSVERPDGSNFTLKIRSTKLEDSAMYFCASSEDRGISDTQYFGPGTRLTVL.

This sequence joins TRBV5-1 and TRBJ2-5; possible D gene TRBD1, 6 bases. CDR1 is SGHRS and CDR2 is YFSETQ in the germline V gene. CDR3 length equals 14 residues. Trimming removed 5 bases at V and 5 bases at J, with 16 bases between. CDR3 sequence (DNA): TGCGCCAGCAGACCTCAGGGGCTAGCTGAGACCCAGTACTTC. Its translation is CASRPQGLAETQYF.

Notes on this clone: The sample carries other DNA sequences with the same CDR3. The chain is built from TRBV30 and TRBJ1-5, with 7 bases aligning to TRBD1. V lost 0 bases and J lost 4; bases outside the gene matches: 0. The CDR3 consists of 13 residues. Germline V lookup: CDR1 GTSNPN, CDR2 SVGIG (reference sequence). CDR3 nucleotide sequence: TGTGCCTGGAGTGTACAGGGGAATCAGCCCCAGCATTTT. Amino acid sequence: CAWSVQGNQPQHF.

This clone has just a few counts. The rearrangement links TRBV21-1 to TRBJ2-2; TRBD2 is taken as the D call from the table, unchecked against the DNA. TRBV21-1 is classified as a pseudogene. The CDR3 sequence is 15 residues long. The CDR3 region has the DNA TGTGCCAGCAGCGCTGGGACTAGCGTAGCCGGGGAGCTGTTTTTT. Its protein product is CASSAGTSVAGELFF.

The sample holds one count of this clone. CDR3 protein: CASRSDTLVQGSQPQHF. The CDR3 DNA follows: TGTGCCAGCAGATCAGACACATTAGTGCAGGGTAGTCAGCCCCAGCATTTT. J is TRBJ1-5 and V is TRBV5-4; D possibly corresponds to TRBD1 (5 bases). In germline, CDR1 is SGHNT, CDR2 YYREEE (reference sequence). This CDR3 region has 17 residues. The V and J ends lost 5 bases and 6 bases respectively, with 24 bases between them.

V and J are TRBV18 and TRBJ2-2; 7 nucleotides line up with TRBD1. The ends lost 6 bases at V and 5 bases at J; junction bases unmatched: 12. The CDR3 is 16 amino acids. CDR1 is KGHSH and CDR2 is LQKENI in the germline V gene. The CDR3 is CASSHTGDTQTGELFF. The CDR3, as DNA: TGTGCCAGCTCGCACACAGGGGACACTCAAACCGGGGAGCTGTTTTTT.

The V and J genes are TRBV4-1 and TRBJ1-6, with D possibly matching TRBD1 (6 bases). The CDR3 consists of 16 residues. Per germline, CDR1 MGHRA and CDR2 YSYEKL. V was cut by 4 bases and J by 3 bases, with 13 bases left in between. This chain's CDR3 is CASSPSGRGYNSPLHF. CDR3 coding DNA: TGCGCCAGCAGCCCTTCAGGCAGGGGCTATAATTCACCCCTCCACTTT.

The chain links TRBV4-2 to TRBJ2-2; 7 bases agree with TRBD2. The germline V gene has CDR1 LGHNA and CDR2 YNFKEQ. J was trimmed by 4 bases and V by 7 bases; bases with no gene match: 6. The CDR3 length is 14 residues. For the CDR3, the DNA is TGTGCCAGCAATGGGGGGAGGGCCACCGGGGAGCTGTTTTTT. This sequence encodes CASNGGRATGELFF.

V usage is TRBV7-2 and J usage is TRBJ2-2; 7 nucleotides agree with TRBD1. CDR1 is SGHTA and CDR2 is FQGNSA in the germline V gene. Unmatched junction bases numbered 6, after V lost 2 bases and J lost 6 bases. CDR3 length equals 15 residues. The CDR3: CASSLNRGAAGELFF. CDR3 nucleotide sequence: TGTGCCAGCAGCTTAAACAGGGGCGCCGCCGGGGAGCTGTTTTTT.

This clone has just a few counts. Other DNA sequences in the sample encode the same CDR3. The chain employs TRBV6-2 or TRBV6-3 and TRBJ1-5; tentative D call: TRBD1 (5 bases). Germline V CDR1 and CDR2: MNHEY, SVGEGT. Between the trimmed V and J ends, which lost 2 bases and 4 bases, there was a span of 12 bases. There are 15 residues in the CDR3. CDR3 DNA sequence: TGTGCCAGCAGTTACGGGGGGTTAGGAAATCAGCCCCAGCATTTT. Its translation: CASSYGGLGNQPQHF.

The J gene is TRBJ2-5, the V gene TRBV4-2; D ambiguous. Germline CDR1 is LGHNA and CDR2 is YNFKEQ. The CDR3 runs 15 residues. Trimming pared 1 base from V and 5 bases from J, leaving 14 bases between. CDR3 coding DNA: TGTGCCAGCAGCCAAGCTGGTAGTTTTTCTGAGACCCAGTACTTC. It specifies CASSQAGSFSETQYF.

The V call is TRBV2, the J call TRBJ1-2; TRBD1 matches 10 bases. The V segment lost 4 bases and the J segment 2 bases; nucleotides outside the gene matches: 1. CDR1 is SNHLY and CDR2 is FYNNEI in the germline V gene. The CDR3 spans 14 residues. This CDR3 is CASSGTGGNYGYTF. CDR3 coding DNA: TGTGCCAGCAGTGGGACAGGGGGAAACTATGGCTACACCTTC.

V gene TRBV6-1 combines with J gene TRBJ2-7, with D hard to call. CDR3 size: 13 residues. The V gene lost 3 bases and the J gene lost 9 bases, with 15 bases spanning the gap. In germline, CDR1 is MNHNS, CDR2 SASEGT. The CDR3 region is CASSDNTPPGQYF. CDR3 DNA sequence: TGTGCCAGCAGTGATAATACACCCCCTGGGCAGTACTTC.